This is a list of T cell receptor beta chains from one sample in a study of CD8 T cells in ankylosing spondylitis. In TCRdb, the 5' RACE reads were re-called with MiXCR into one record per CDR3 protein. Here the sample spans 35,000 to 50,000 distinct CDR3 sequences, 3% being singletons. Specimen: blood, either unsorted or a sorted T cell fraction (not recorded which). These receptors were taken from a male donor with ankylosing spondylitis or in good health (not recorded which). Each CDR3 is given with its conserved first and last residue. D genes are given only for firm matches. Clone sizes are shown as once, few, many or a size class.

CDR3 length: 16
clone size: medium-sized
D gene: NA
V gene: TRBV9
J gene: TRBJ2-2
CDR3 protein: CASSAFDTGRTGELFF
CDR3 DNA: TGTGCCAGCAGCGCATTCGACACGGGGAGAACCGGGGAGCTGTTTTTT

CDR3 length: 16
clone size: many
D gene: NA
V gene: TRBV9
J gene: TRBJ1-2
CDR3 protein: CASSPRDLPVDYGYTF
CDR3 DNA: TGTGCCAGCAGCCCTCGGGACCTCCCGGTGGACTATGGCTACACCTTC

CDR3 length: 15
clone size: many
D gene: TRBD2
V gene: TRBV9
J gene: TRBJ2-1
CDR3 protein: CASSGLAGGINEQFF
CDR3 DNA: TGTGCCAGCAGCGGACTAGCGGGGGGGATAAATGAGCAGTTCTTC

CDR3 length: 14
clone size: many
D gene: NA
V gene: TRBV9
J gene: TRBJ2-2
CDR3 protein: CASSALRITGELFF
CDR3 DNA: TGTGCCAGCAGCGCACTCAGGATCACCGGGGAGCTGTTTTTT

CDR3 length: 15
clone size: many
D gene: TRBD1
V gene: TRBV9
J gene: TRBJ2-1
CDR3 protein: CASSAGQGSHNEQFF
CDR3 DNA: TGTGCCAGCAGTGCCGGACAGGGGAGTCACAATGAGCAGTTCTTC

CDR3 length: 16
clone size: many
D gene: TRBD1
V gene: TRBV9
J gene: TRBJ2-2
CDR3 protein: CASSVWDRGNTGELFF
CDR3 DNA: TGTGCCAGCAGCGTTTGGGACAGGGGGAACACCGGGGAGCTGTTTTTT

CDR3 length: 15
clone size: many
D gene: NA
V gene: TRBV9
J gene: TRBJ2-1
CDR3 protein: CASSVGGISYNEQFF
CDR3 DNA: TGTGCCAGCAGCGTAGGGGGGATCTCCTACAATGAGCAGTTCTTC

CDR3 length: 14
clone size: many
D gene: TRBD1
V gene: TRBV9
J gene: TRBJ1-6
CDR3 protein: CASSLRDRNSPLHF
CDR3 DNA: TGTGCCAGCAGTCTCCGGGACAGGAATTCACCCCTCCACTTT

CDR3 length: 13
clone size: many
D gene: NA
V gene: TRBV9
J gene: TRBJ2-3
CDR3 protein: CASSVTDSVAAYF
CDR3 DNA: TGTGCCAGCAGCGTAACCGACAGCGTAGCCGCGTATTTT

CDR3 length: 13
clone size: many
D gene: NA
V gene: TRBV9
J gene: TRBJ2-2
CDR3 protein: CASTPAGTGELFF
CDR3 DNA: TGTGCCAGCACTCCGGCCGGGACCGGGGAGCTGTTTTTT

CDR3 length: 16
clone size: medium-sized
D gene: NA
V gene: TRBV9
J gene: TRBJ2-3
CDR3 protein: CASSYLRDVRVDTQYF
CDR3 DNA: TGTGCCAGCAGCTACCTCCGGGACGTAAGGGTTGATACGCAGTATTTT

CDR3 length: 17
clone size: many
D gene: NA
V gene: TRBV9
J gene: TRBJ2-2
CDR3 protein: CASSAAPGVPNTGELFF
CDR3 DNA: TGTGCCAGCAGCGCCGCCCCAGGGGTCCCGAACACCGGGGAGCTGTTTTTT

CDR3 length: 15
clone size: medium-sized
D gene: NA
V gene: TRBV11-2
J gene: TRBJ1-5
CDR3 protein: CASSLDGQNNQPQHF
CDR3 DNA: TGTGCCAGCAGCTTAGACGGACAGAACAATCAGCCCCAGCATTTT

CDR3 length: 13
clone size: medium-sized
D gene: NA
V gene: TRBV9
J gene: TRBJ1-1
CDR3 protein: CASSPQGNTEAFF
CDR3 DNA: TGTGCCAGCAGCCCCCAGGGGAACACTGAAGCTTTCTTT

CDR3 length: 16
clone size: many
D gene: TRBD2
V gene: TRBV9
J gene: TRBJ2-3
CDR3 protein: CASSVAPSGGGDTQYF
CDR3 DNA: TGTGCCAGCAGCGTAGCTCCTAGCGGGGGAGGAGATACGCAGTATTTT

CDR3 length: 19
clone size: many
D gene: NA
V gene: TRBV23-1
J gene: TRBJ2-1
CDR3 protein: CASSQSNPSHKESYNEQFF
CDR3 DNA: TGCGCCAGCAGTCAATCCAATCCAAGTCACAAAGAATCCTACAATGAGCAGTTCTTC

CDR3 length: 17
clone size: many
D gene: TRBD1
V gene: TRBV9
J gene: TRBJ1-2
CDR3 protein: CASSVGTGGAKNYGYTF
CDR3 DNA: TGTGCCAGCAGCGTAGGGACAGGGGGCGCAAAGAACTATGGCTACACCTTC

CDR3 length: 14
clone size: many
D gene: NA
V gene: TRBV9
J gene: TRBJ1-6
CDR3 protein: CASSSEGDNSPLHF
CDR3 DNA: TGTGCCAGCAGCTCCGAGGGGGATAATTCACCCCTCCACTTT

CDR3 length: 14
clone size: many
D gene: NA
V gene: TRBV9
J gene: TRBJ1-2
CDR3 protein: CASSVLVQDYGYTF
CDR3 DNA: TGTGCCAGCAGCGTTCTAGTTCAGGACTATGGCTACACCTTC

CDR3 length: 17
clone size: many
D gene: NA
V gene: TRBV9
J gene: TRBJ2-2
CDR3 protein: CASSVEVSSRGTGELFF
CDR3 DNA: TGTGCCAGCAGCGTAGAAGTTTCTAGCCGTGGCACCGGGGAGCTGTTTTTT

CDR3 length: 14
clone size: many
D gene: TRBD2
V gene: TRBV9
J gene: TRBJ2-2
CDR3 protein: CASSVGTSARELFF
CDR3 DNA: TGTGCCAGCAGCGTAGGTACTAGCGCCAGGGAGCTGTTTTTT

CDR3 length: 15
clone size: many
D gene: TRBD2
V gene: TRBV9
J gene: TRBJ2-2
CDR3 protein: CASSVERGGSGELFF
CDR3 DNA: TGTGCCAGCAGCGTAGAGCGGGGGGGCTCCGGGGAGCTGTTTTTT

CDR3 length: 16
clone size: many
D gene: NA
V gene: TRBV9
J gene: TRBJ1-6
CDR3 protein: CASSPSRQIRDSPLHF
CDR3 DNA: TGTGCCAGCAGCCCCTCCAGACAGATCCGTGATTCACCCCTCCACTTT

CDR3 length: 16
clone size: many
D gene: NA
V gene: TRBV9
J gene: TRBJ2-3
CDR3 protein: CASSAAGGDSTDTQYF
CDR3 DNA: TGTGCCAGCAGCGCCGCAGGGGGGGACTCCACAGATACGCAGTATTTT

CDR3 length: 15
clone size: many
D gene: NA
V gene: TRBV9
J gene: TRBJ2-2
CDR3 protein: CASSVLGVNTGELFF
CDR3 DNA: TGTGCCAGCAGCGTATTGGGGGTCAACACCGGGGAGCTGTTTTTT

CDR3 length: 16
clone size: many
D gene: TRBD1
V gene: TRBV9
J gene: TRBJ2-5
CDR3 protein: CASSVTNQGAGETQYF
CDR3 DNA: TGTGCCAGCAGCGTTACCAACCAGGGGGCTGGAGAGACCCAGTACTTC

CDR3 length: 17
clone size: many
D gene: TRBD2
V gene: TRBV9
J gene: TRBJ2-2
CDR3 protein: CASSVLPQRGNTGELFF
CDR3 DNA: TGTGCCAGCAGCGTTCTTCCCCAGCGGGGGAACACCGGGGAGCTGTTTTTT

CDR3 length: 14
clone size: many
D gene: NA
V gene: TRBV9
J gene: TRBJ2-1
CDR3 protein: CASSATSSYNEQFF
CDR3 DNA: TGTGCCAGCAGCGCCACGAGCTCCTACAATGAGCAGTTCTTC

CDR3 length: 14
clone size: many
D gene: TRBD1
V gene: TRBV9
J gene: TRBJ2-1
CDR3 protein: CASSVRTGDNEQFF
CDR3 DNA: TGTGCCAGCAGCGTCCGGACAGGGGACAATGAGCAGTTCTTC

CDR3 length: 14
clone size: many
D gene: NA
V gene: TRBV9
J gene: TRBJ1-2
CDR3 protein: CASSPGTASGGYTF
CDR3 DNA: TGTGCCAGCAGCCCGGGGACCGCCTCCGGAGGCTACACCTTC

CDR3 length: 15
clone size: many
D gene: NA
V gene: TRBV9
J gene: TRBJ1-1
CDR3 protein: CASSVAGQSDTEAFF
CDR3 DNA: TGTGCCAGCAGCGTAGCCGGGCAGTCGGACACTGAAGCTTTCTTT

CDR3 length: 17
clone size: many
D gene: TRBD2
V gene: TRBV9
J gene: TRBJ2-2
CDR3 protein: CASSVAGLAENTGELFF
CDR3 DNA: TGTGCCAGCAGCGTAGCGGGACTAGCGGAGAACACCGGGGAGCTGTTTTTT

CDR3 length: 15
clone size: many
D gene: NA
V gene: TRBV9
J gene: TRBJ2-3
CDR3 protein: CASSVAGTSTDTQYF
CDR3 DNA: TGTGCCAGCAGCGTAGCGGGCACAAGCACAGATACGCAGTATTTT

CDR3 length: 14
clone size: many
D gene: NA
V gene: TRBV9
J gene: TRBJ1-1
CDR3 protein: CASSVDTGLGEAFF
CDR3 DNA: TGTGCCAGCAGCGTAGACACAGGGCTGGGTGAAGCTTTCTTT

CDR3 length: 15
clone size: many
D gene: NA
V gene: TRBV9
J gene: TRBJ2-6
CDR3 protein: CASSVGHTGANVLTF
CDR3 DNA: TGTGCCAGCAGCGTAGGACATACTGGGGCCAACGTCCTGACTTTC

CDR3 length: 15
clone size: few
D gene: NA
V gene: TRBV9
J gene: TRBJ2-1
CDR3 protein: CASSVSPSSYNEQFF
CDR3 DNA: TGTGCCAGCAGCGTATCCCCCAGCTCCTACAATGAGCAGTTCTTC

CDR3 length: 14
clone size: many
D gene: NA
V gene: TRBV9
J gene: TRBJ2-5
CDR3 protein: CASSIGTASETQYF
CDR3 DNA: TGTGCCAGCAGCATAGGGACGGCGTCGGAGACCCAGTACTTC

CDR3 length: 18
clone size: many
D gene: TRBD2
V gene: TRBV9
J gene: TRBJ2-3
CDR3 protein: CASSVAPPGRGGTDTQYF
CDR3 DNA: TGTGCCAGCAGCGTGGCCCCCCCGGGGCGGGGGGGCACAGATACGCAGTATTTT

CDR3 length: 14
clone size: many
D gene: NA
V gene: TRBV9
J gene: TRBJ2-3
CDR3 protein: CASSPIGDADTQYF
CDR3 DNA: TGTGCCAGCAGCCCCATCGGGGATGCAGATACGCAGTATTTT

CDR3 length: 17
clone size: many
D gene: NA
V gene: TRBV9
J gene: TRBJ2-6
CDR3 protein: CASSVALQSSGANVLTF
CDR3 DNA: TGTGCCAGCAGCGTAGCTCTGCAGAGCTCTGGGGCCAACGTCCTGACTTTC

CDR3 length: 12
clone size: many
D gene: NA
V gene: TRBV9
J gene: TRBJ2-1
CDR3 protein: CASSVAGNQQFF
CDR3 DNA: TGTGCCAGCAGCGTAGCTGGCAATCAGCAGTTCTTC